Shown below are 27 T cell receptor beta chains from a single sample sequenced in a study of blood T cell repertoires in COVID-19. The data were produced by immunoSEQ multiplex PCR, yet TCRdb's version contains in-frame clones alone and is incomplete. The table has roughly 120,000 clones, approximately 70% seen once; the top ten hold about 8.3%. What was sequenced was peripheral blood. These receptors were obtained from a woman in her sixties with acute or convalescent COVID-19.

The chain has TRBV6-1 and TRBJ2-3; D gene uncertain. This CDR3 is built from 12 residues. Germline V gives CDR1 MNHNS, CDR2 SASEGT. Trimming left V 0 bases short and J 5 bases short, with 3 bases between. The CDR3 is CASSEARDTQYF. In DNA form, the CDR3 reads TGTGCCAGCAGTGAAGCGCGAGATACGCAGTATTTT.

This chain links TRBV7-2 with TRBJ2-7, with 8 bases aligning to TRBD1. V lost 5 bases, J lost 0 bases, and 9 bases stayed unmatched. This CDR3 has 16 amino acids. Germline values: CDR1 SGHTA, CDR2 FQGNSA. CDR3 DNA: TGTGCCAGCAGCCCTAGTCCACAGGGGGGCTCCTACGAGCAGTACTTC. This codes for CASSPSPQGGSYEQYF.

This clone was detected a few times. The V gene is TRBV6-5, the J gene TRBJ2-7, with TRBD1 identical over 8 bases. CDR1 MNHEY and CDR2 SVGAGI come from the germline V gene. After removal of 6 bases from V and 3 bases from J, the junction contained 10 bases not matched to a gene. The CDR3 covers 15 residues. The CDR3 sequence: CASRRSTGGLYEQYF. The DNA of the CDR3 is TGTGCCAGCAGACGCTCTACAGGGGGTCTCTACGAGCAGTACTTC.

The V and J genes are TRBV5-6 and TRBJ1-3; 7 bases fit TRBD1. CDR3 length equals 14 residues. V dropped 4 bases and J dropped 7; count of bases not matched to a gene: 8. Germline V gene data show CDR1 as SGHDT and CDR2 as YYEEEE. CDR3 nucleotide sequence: TGTGCCAGCAGCCCCGACAGGGTAGGCAACACCATATATTTT. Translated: CASSPDRVGNTIYF.

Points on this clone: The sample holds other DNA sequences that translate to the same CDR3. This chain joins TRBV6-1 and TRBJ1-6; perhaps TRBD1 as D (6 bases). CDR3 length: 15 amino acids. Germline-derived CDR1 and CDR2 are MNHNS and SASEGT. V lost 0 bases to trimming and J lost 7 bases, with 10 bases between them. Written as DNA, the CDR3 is TGTGCCAGCAGTGAAGCGCCCCAGGGGAATTCACCCCTCCACTTT. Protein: CASSEAPQGNSPLHF.

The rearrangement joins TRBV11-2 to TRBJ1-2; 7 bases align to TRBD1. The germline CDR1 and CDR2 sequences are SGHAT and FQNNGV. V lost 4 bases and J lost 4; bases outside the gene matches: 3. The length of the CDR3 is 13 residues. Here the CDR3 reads CASSSTGTYGYTF. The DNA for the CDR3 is TGTGCCAGCAGCTCGACAGGGACCTATGGCTACACCTTC. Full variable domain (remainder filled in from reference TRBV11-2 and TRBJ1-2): EAGVAQSPRYKIIEKRQSVAFWCNPISGHATLYWYQQILGQGPKLLIQFQNNGVVDDSQLPKDRFSAERLKGVDSTLKIQPAKLEDSAVYLCASSSTGTYGYTFGSGTRLTVV.

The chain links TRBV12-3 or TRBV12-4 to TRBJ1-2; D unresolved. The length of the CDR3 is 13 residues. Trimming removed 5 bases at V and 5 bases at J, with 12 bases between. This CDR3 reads CASSRTEVYGYTF. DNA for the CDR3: TGTGCCAGCAGTAGGACGGAGGTATATGGCTACACCTTC.

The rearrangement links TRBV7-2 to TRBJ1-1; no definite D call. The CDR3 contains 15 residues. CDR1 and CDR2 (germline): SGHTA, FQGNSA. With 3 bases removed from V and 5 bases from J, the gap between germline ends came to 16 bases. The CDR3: CASSFSMIPGTEAFF. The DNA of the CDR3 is TGTGCCAGCAGCTTTTCTATGATTCCGGGGACTGAAGCTTTCTTT.

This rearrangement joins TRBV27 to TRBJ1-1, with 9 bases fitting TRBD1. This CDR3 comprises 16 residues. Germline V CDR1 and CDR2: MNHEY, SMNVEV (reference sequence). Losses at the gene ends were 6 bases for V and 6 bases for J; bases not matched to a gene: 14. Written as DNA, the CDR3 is TGTGCCAGCAGACTCAACACCGGGACAGGGATCTCTGAAGCTTTCTTT. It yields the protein CASRLNTGTGISEAFF.

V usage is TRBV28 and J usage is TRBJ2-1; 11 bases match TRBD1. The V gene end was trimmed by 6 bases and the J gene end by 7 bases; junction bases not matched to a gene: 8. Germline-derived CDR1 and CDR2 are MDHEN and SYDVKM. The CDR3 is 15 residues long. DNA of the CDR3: TGTGCCAGCAGGAGTCCGGGACAGGGGGAAAATGAGCAGTTCTTC. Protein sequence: CASRSPGQGENEQFF.

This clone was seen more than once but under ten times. The CDR3 DNA reads as TGCGCCAGCAGCCCGAGCTTGACAGGGGGCAGGAAAGAGACCCAGTACTTC. This encodes CASSPSLTGGRKETQYF. This sequence joins TRBV5-1 and TRBJ2-5; TRBD1 aligns across 10 bases. Trimming removed 4 bases from V and 3 bases from J; junction bases left unmatched: 12. The CDR3 contains 17 residues. Germline V gives CDR1 SGHRS, CDR2 YFSETQ.

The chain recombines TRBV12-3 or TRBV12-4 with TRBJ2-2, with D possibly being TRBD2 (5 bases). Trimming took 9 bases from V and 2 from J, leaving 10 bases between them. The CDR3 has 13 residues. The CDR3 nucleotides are TGTGCCAGTTTGGGGAGAAACACCGGGGAGCTGTTTTTT. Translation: CASLGRNTGELFF.

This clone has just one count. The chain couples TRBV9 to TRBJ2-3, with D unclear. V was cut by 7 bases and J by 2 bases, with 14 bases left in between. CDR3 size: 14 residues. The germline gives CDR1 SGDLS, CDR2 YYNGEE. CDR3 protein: CASGLSGYTDTQYF. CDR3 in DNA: TGTGCCAGCGGGTTGTCAGGTTACACAGATACGCAGTATTTT.

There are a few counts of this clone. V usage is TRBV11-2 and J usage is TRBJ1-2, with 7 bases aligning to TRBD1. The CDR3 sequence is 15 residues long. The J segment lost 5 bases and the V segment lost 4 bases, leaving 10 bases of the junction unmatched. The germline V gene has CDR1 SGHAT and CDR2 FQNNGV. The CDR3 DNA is TGTGCCAGCAGCTCGAACAGGGGCCGGTCATATGGCTACACCTTC. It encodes CASSSNRGRSYGYTF.

The CDR3 protein is CASSSGLAPGADTQYF. In nucleotides, the CDR3 is TGTGCCAGCAGCTCTGGACTAGCGCCGGGGGCGGATACGCAGTATTTT. This chain connects TRBV7-3 to TRBJ2-3; 9 nucleotides agree with TRBD2. CDR1 and CDR2 from the germline V gene are SGHTA and FQGTGA. The CDR3 totals 16 residues. V was clipped by 4 bases and J by 6 bases; unmatched bases: 11.

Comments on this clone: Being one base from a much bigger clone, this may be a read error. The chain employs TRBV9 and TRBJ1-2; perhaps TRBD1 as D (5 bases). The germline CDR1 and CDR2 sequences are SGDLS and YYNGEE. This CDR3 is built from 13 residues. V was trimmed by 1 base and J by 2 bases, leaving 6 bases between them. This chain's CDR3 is CASSVKGNYGYTF. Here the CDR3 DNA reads TGTGCCAGCAGCGTAAAGGGGAACTATGGCTACACCTTC.

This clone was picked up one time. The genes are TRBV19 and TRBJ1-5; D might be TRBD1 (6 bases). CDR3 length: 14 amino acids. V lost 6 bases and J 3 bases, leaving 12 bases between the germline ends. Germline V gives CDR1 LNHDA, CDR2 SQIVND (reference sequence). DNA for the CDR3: TGTGCCAGTAGGTCGGGACAACTCAATCAGCCCCAGCATTTT. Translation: CASRSGQLNQPQHF.

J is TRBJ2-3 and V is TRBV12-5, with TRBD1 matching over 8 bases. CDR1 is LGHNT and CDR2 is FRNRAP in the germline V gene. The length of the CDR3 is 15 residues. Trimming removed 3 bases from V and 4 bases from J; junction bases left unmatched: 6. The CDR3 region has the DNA TGTGCTAGTGGTTTACCCCGGACAGGGCCAGATACGCAGTATTTT. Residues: CASGLPRTGPDTQYF.

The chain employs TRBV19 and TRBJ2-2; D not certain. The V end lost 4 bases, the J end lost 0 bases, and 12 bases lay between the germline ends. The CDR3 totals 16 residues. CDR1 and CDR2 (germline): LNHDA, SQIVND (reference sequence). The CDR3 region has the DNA TGTGCCAGTAGTACGCGGATAATCTCGAACACCGGGGAGCTGTTTTTT. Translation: CASSTRIISNTGELFF.

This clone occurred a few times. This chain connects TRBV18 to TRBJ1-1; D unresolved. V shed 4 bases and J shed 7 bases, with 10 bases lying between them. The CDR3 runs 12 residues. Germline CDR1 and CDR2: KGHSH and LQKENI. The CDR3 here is CASSQYSGEAFF. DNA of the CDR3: TGTGCCAGCTCACAGTATTCAGGTGAAGCTTTCTTT.

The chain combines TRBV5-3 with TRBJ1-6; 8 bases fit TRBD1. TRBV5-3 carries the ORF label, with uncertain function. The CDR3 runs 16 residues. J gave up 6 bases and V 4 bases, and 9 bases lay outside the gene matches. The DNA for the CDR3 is TGTGCCAGAAGCCGGACAGGGAAGATAGGTAATTCACCCCTCCACTTT. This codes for CARSRTGKIGNSPLHF.

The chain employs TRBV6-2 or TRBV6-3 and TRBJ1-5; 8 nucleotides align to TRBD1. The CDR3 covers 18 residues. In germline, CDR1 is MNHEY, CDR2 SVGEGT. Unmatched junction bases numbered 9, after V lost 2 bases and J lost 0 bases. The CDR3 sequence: CASSYPGQGFNSNQPQHF. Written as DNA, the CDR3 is TGTGCCAGCAGTTACCCCGGACAGGGCTTTAATAGCAATCAGCCCCAGCATTTT.

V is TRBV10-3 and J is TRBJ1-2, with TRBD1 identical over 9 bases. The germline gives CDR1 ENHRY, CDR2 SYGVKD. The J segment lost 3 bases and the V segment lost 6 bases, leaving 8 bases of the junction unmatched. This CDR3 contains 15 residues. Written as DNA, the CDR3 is TGTGCCATCAGGAGGGGACAGGGAAGTGACTATGGCTACACCTTC. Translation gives CAIRRGQGSDYGYTF.

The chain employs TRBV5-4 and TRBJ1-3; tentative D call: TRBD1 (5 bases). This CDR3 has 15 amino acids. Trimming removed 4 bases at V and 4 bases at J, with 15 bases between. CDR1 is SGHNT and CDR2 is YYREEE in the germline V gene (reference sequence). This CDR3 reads CASSPTGGIGNTIYF. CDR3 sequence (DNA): TGTGCCAGCAGCCCAACCGGGGGAATCGGAAACACCATATATTTT.

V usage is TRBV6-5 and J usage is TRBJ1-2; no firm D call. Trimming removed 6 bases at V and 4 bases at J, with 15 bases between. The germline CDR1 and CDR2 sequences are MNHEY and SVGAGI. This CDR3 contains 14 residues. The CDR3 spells CASRPIDFAYGYTF. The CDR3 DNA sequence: TGTGCCAGCAGACCCATTGACTTCGCCTATGGCTACACCTTC.

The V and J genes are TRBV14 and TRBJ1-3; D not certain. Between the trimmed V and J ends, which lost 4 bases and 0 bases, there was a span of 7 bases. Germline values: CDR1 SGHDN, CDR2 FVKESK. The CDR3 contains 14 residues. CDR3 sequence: CASSLSNSGNTIYF. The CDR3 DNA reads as TGTGCCAGCAGCCTCAGTAACTCTGGAAACACCATATATTTT.

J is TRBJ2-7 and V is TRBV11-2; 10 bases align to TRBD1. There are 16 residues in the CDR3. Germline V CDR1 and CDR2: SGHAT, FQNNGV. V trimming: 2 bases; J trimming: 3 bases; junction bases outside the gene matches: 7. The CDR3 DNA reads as TGTGCCAGCAGCTTAACGGGCCGGGACAGGGGCTACGAGCAGTACTTC. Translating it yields CASSLTGRDRGYEQYF.